The T cell receptor (beta chain) under discussion was sequenced for a study of post-analysis software for immune sequencing data. Whole-study context: The patients showed relapsing-remitting, secondary progressive and progressive-relapsing multiple sclerosis courses.

About this clonotype itself: Its specificity is not known. A much more abundant neighbour one base away suggests this may be a read error.

Sequencing libraries made from TCR beta cDNA carried unique molecular identifiers. From the PCR reads, TCRdb called clonotypes with MiXCR, one entry per CDR3 protein. The sample consists of 250,000 to 300,000 distinct CDR3 sequences, 36% of them appearing once. This CDR3 is built from 15 residues. Germline CDR1 is SGHVS and CDR2 is FQNEAQ. General observations from the study: The five TRBV segments detected at higher frequency in patients than in controls included TRBV5-6, TRBV5-1 and TRBV20-1. Those with multiple sclerosis, the patient group, showed significantly lower normalized Chao1 diversity than controls. Samples from a shared batch, those prepared together, strongly co-clustered by F measure.

This clonotype was sampled from a girl aged 10 to 17 with multiple sclerosis. Sequencing was carried out using blood. The V and J genes are TRBV7-8 and TRBJ2-1; maybe TRBD2 (6 bases). The J call could be wrong; TRBJ2-7 is a better fit for the DNA end. The CDR3 coding sequence is TGTGCCAGCAGCGGGGGGACCACCTCCTACAATGAGCAGTACTTC. Translation gives CASSGGTTSYNEQYF.